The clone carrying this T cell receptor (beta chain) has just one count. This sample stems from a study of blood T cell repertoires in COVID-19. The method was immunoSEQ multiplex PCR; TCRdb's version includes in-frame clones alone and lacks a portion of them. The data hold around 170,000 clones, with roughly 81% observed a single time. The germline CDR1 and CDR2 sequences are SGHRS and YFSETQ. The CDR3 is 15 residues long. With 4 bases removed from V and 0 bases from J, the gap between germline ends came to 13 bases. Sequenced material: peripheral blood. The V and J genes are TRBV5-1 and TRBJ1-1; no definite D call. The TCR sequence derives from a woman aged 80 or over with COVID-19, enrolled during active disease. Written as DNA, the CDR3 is TGCGCCAGCAGCCCCTTCGGAGATATGAACACTGAAGCTTTCTTT. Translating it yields CASSPFGDMNTEAFF.